What follows are 11 T cell receptor beta chains derived from one specimen sequenced in a study of blood T cell repertoires in COVID-19. Assay used: immunoSEQ multiplex PCR; TCRdb lists only in-frame clones, some missing. The table shows some 400,000 clones, with 75% to 90% occurring only once. Sequencing was done on a sample of PBMCs or T cells enriched from blood (not recorded which). The source is a man aged 25-45 years who had recovered from COVID-19.

V usage is TRBV5-1 and J usage is TRBJ2-1; 8 bases agree with TRBD1. Per the germline V gene, CDR1 is SGHRS and CDR2 is YFSETQ. Trimming took 4 bases from V and 5 from J; bases not matched to a gene: 11. The CDR3 spans 16 residues. DNA of the CDR3: TGCGCCAGCAGCGGAGGACCCGGGACAGGAGACAATGAGCAGTTCTTC. The encoded protein is CASSGGPGTGDNEQFF.

The V call is TRBV19, the J call TRBJ1-5, with TRBD1 matching 7 bases. V lost 4 bases and J lost 0; bases outside the gene matches: 6. The germline gives CDR1 LNHDA, CDR2 SQIVND (reference sequence). This CDR3 has 16 amino acids. The CDR3 loop is CASSTGTAYSNQPQHF. As DNA, the CDR3 is TGTGCCAGTAGTACTGGGACAGCTTATAGCAATCAGCCCCAGCATTTT.

DNA for the CDR3: TGCAGCTTTCTCCACATTGGGGGGGAGGGCACTGAAGCTTTCTTT. This gives the protein CSFLHIGGEGTEAFF. The chain has TRBV29-1 and TRBJ1-1, with a tentative D call TRBD1 (5 bases). Germline values: CDR1 SQVTM, CDR2 ANQGSEA. The CDR3 is made up of 15 amino acids. V dropped 8 bases and J dropped 4 bases, with 23 bases sitting between them.

This clone appeared a single time. The chain is built from TRBV3-1 (or the pseudogene TRBV3-2) and TRBJ1-6; TRBD1 matches 9 bases. The CDR3 loop spans 14 amino acids. V was pared by 1 base and J by 9 bases, with 1 base of the junction left unmatched. CDR1 and CDR2 (germline): LGHDT, YNNKEL (reference sequence). The CDR3 is CASSQGDRASPLHF. The CDR3 DNA is TGTGCCAGCAGCCAAGGGGACAGGGCTTCACCCCTCCACTTT.

This sequence joins TRBV27 and TRBJ1-5; D perhaps matches TRBD1 (6 bases). Trimming removed 3 bases at V and 4 bases at J, with 10 bases between. The CDR3 length is 14 residues. Germline V lookup: CDR1 MNHEY, CDR2 SMNVEV (reference sequence). The CDR3 DNA follows: TGTGCCAGCAGTTTGGGACACCTGAATCAGCCCCAGCATTTT. It specifies CASSLGHLNQPQHF.

This clone was counted at least ten times. The rearrangement joins TRBV5-4 to TRBJ2-7; possibly TRBD2 for D (7 bases). From germline, CDR1 is SGHNT and CDR2 YYREEE (reference sequence). The CDR3 sequence is 16 residues long. Trimming cost V 4 bases and J 1 base, with 18 bases left between them. CDR3 DNA: TGTGCCAGCAGCCCGCGTGGGGGGGGCAAGTCCTACGAGCAGTACTTC. Encoded protein: CASSPRGGGKSYEQYF.

The rearrangement links TRBV7-2 to TRBJ2-5, with 13 bases matching TRBD2. The V and J ends lost 4 bases and 5 bases, in that order; junction bases with no gene match: 7. The CDR3 length is 16 residues. Germline V gives CDR1 SGHTA, CDR2 FQGNSA. CDR3 sequence (DNA): TGTGCCAGCAGCTCCCCACTAGCGGGAGGGCGGGAGACCCAGTACTTC. Translating it yields CASSSPLAGGRETQYF.

V gene TRBV28 combines with J gene TRBJ2-1, with unresolved D. V gave up 2 bases and J gave up 9 bases, with 5 bases separating them. The CDR3 spans 11 residues. Germline CDR1 reads MDHEN; CDR2 reads SYDVKM. CDR3 sequence: CASSLEVEQFF. CDR3 coding DNA: TGTGCCAGCAGTTTAGAGGTTGAGCAGTTCTTC. The entire variable domain, with the rest obtained from reference TRBV28 and TRBJ2-1, is as follows: DVKVTQSSRYLVKRTGEKVFLECVQDMDHENMFWYRQDPGLGLRLIYFSYDVKMKEKGDIPEGYSVSREKKERFSLILESASTNQTSMYLCASSLEVEQFFGPGTRLTVL.

This chain links TRBV28 with TRBJ2-7; the D gene is possibly TRBD2 (6 bases). This CDR3 spans 15 amino acids. CDR1 is MDHEN and CDR2 is SYDVKM in the germline V gene. V lost 6 bases and J 0 bases, leaving 15 bases between the germline ends. CDR3 DNA: TGTGCCAGCAGACGATTAGCGGAGGGCTCCTACGAGCAGTACTTC. Translated, it gives CASRRLAEGSYEQYF.

The genes are TRBV27 and TRBJ1-6, with D perhaps matching TRBD1 (6 bases). Germline V gives CDR1 MNHEY, CDR2 SMNVEV (reference sequence). This CDR3 is built from 15 residues. V shed 3 bases and J shed 7 bases, with 13 bases lying between them. The CDR3 sequence: CASSFSRQGNSPLHF. Written as DNA, the CDR3 is TGTGCCAGCAGTTTCTCAAGGCAGGGGAATTCACCCCTCCACTTT.

The gene calls are TRBV28 and TRBJ1-2; D is perhaps TRBD1 (5 bases). Germline CDR1 and CDR2: MDHEN and SYDVKM. V was trimmed by 3 bases and J by 5 bases, leaving 10 bases between them. The length of the CDR3 is 13 residues. The CDR3 reads CASSLGPVYGYTF. CDR3 nucleotide sequence: TGTGCCAGCAGTTTGGGGCCCGTGTATGGCTACACCTTC.